This T cell receptor (beta chain) was sequenced during a study of identical twins. Points from the study as a whole: The study based its conclusions on cross-sectional statistical analysis and did not follow the same donors. Carriage of fewer insertions was seen in abundant cord blood beta clonotypes, whereas memory repertoires showed none.

This clonotype was found a few times. Its cognate antigen is unknown. CDR3 length: 16 residues. Germline assignment: CDR1 SGHVS and CDR2 FNYEAQ. V lost 7 bases, J lost 2 bases, and 9 bases stayed unmatched. TCRdb fed the 5' RACE reads into MiXCR, producing one record per CDR3 protein. The sample has approximately 890,000 distinct CDR3 sequences; about 12% are singletons. The sample was also reused in another study, on yellow fever vaccine responses in identical twins. That paper notes: Convergence reportedly seemed to mark part of the twins' vaccine T cell response, with personalization marking the rest.

This receptor was taken from a young woman in good health. Sequences were obtained from PBMCs. This sequence joins TRBV7-6 and TRBJ1-5; 9 positions agree with TRBD1. The CDR3 loop is CASIEQGAKGNQPQHF. For the CDR3, the DNA is TGTGCCAGCATCGAACAGGGGGCGAAGGGCAATCAGCCCCAGCATTTT.